These 16 T cell receptor beta chains share one sample of origin, sequenced in a study of blood T cell repertoires in COVID-19. Assay: immunoSEQ multiplex PCR; the TCRdb copy retains only in-frame clones and omits some. The table has roughly 250,000 clones, about 79% seen once. Sequenced sample: peripheral blood. The origin of the receptors is a woman over 75 with acute or convalescent COVID-19.

The chain uses TRBV5-1 and TRBJ1-5, with a weak D call TRBD1 (6 bases). Trimming removed 5 bases at V and 0 bases at J, with 12 bases between. The CDR3 length is 15 residues. Germline assignment: CDR1 SGHRS and CDR2 YFSETQ. CDR3 residues: CASRGGVDSNQPQHF. The CDR3 nucleotides are TGCGCCAGCAGAGGGGGGGTCGATAGCAATCAGCCCCAGCATTTT.

This clone has a handful of counts. The chain joins TRBV18 to TRBJ1-2; unclear D gene. Germline loops: CDR1 KGHSH, CDR2 LQKENI. The CDR3 is made up of 14 amino acids. The germline V and J ends were trimmed by 2 bases and 3 bases, with 10 bases remaining between them. The DNA for the CDR3 is TGTGCCAGCTCACCAAACACCCAAGACTATGGCTACACCTTC. Protein product: CASSPNTQDYGYTF.

The genes are TRBV19 and TRBJ2-5; D remains ambiguous. V gave up 5 bases and J gave up 4 bases, with 14 bases separating them. Germline V gives CDR1 LNHDA, CDR2 SQIVND (reference sequence). The CDR3 covers 14 residues. The CDR3 loop reads CASSPGFDGETQYF. The CDR3 bases are TGTGCCAGTAGTCCCGGGTTTGACGGAGAGACCCAGTACTTC. Complete variable domain (other parts from reference TRBV19 and TRBJ2-5): DGGITQSPKYLFRKEGQNVTLSCEQNLNHDAMYWYRQDPGQGLRLIYYSQIVNDFQKGDIAEGYSVSREKKESFPLTVTSAQKNPTAFYLCASSPGFDGETQYFGPGTRLLVL.

V is TRBV4-1 and J is TRBJ1-3, with 7 positions matching TRBD1. V lost 0 bases to trimming and J lost 3 bases; unmatched junction nucleotides: 2. This CDR3 contains 15 residues. Germline V CDR1 and CDR2: MGHRA, YSYEKL. DNA for the CDR3: TGCGCCAGCAGCCAAGATGGACAGGTTGGAAACACCATATATTTT. The encoded protein is CASSQDGQVGNTIYF.

V usage is TRBV9 and J usage is TRBJ2-2; 8 bases line up with TRBD1. The germline gives CDR1 SGDLS, CDR2 YYNGEE. Trimming took 0 bases from V and 2 from J; bases not matched to a gene: 3. The CDR3 length is 16 residues. CDR3 amino acids: CASSVEDRVNTGELFF. CDR3 nucleotide sequence: TGTGCCAGCAGCGTAGAGGACAGGGTTAACACCGGGGAGCTGTTTTTT.

The V gene is TRBV9, the J gene TRBJ2-6; D may be TRBD1 (6 bases). V lost 4 bases to trimming and J lost 0 bases, with 11 bases between them. CDR3 length: 16 residues. Per the germline V gene, CDR1 is SGDLS and CDR2 is YYNGEE. The CDR3 loop reads CASSSTGTSGANVLTF. Written as DNA, the CDR3 is TGTGCCAGCAGCTCCACAGGGACCTCTGGGGCCAACGTCCTGACTTTC.

The chain uses TRBV9 and TRBJ1-4; 7 nucleotides agree with TRBD1. Germline V gene sequence: CDR1 SGDLS, CDR2 YYNGEE. J was trimmed by 8 bases and V by 0 bases; bases with no gene match: 13. CDR3 length: 17 residues. Here the CDR3 reads CASSVGASSQGREKLFF. CDR3 nucleotides: TGTGCCAGCAGCGTAGGAGCTTCGTCACAGGGGAGGGAAAAACTGTTTTTT.

The rearrangement uses TRBV11-2 and TRBJ2-2; D remains ambiguous. Germline CDR1 is SGHAT and CDR2 is FQNNGV. The V end was cut by 3 bases, the J end by 1 base, with 9 bases between. The CDR3 sequence is 15 residues long. The CDR3 DNA sequence: TGTGCCAGCAGCTTGGCAGATCTGAACACCGGGGAGCTGTTTTTT. This encodes CASSLADLNTGELFF.

The chain joins TRBV18 to TRBJ1-4, with TRBD1 matching over 8 bases. The CDR3 is made up of 16 amino acids. V lost 4 bases to trimming and J lost 0 bases; unmatched junction nucleotides: 4. Germline CDR1 and CDR2: KGHSH and LQKENI. CDR3 amino acids: CASSQGQAATNEKLFF. CDR3 DNA: TGTGCCAGCTCACAGGGACAGGCAGCAACTAATGAAAAACTGTTTTTT. The full variable domain, its missing parts supplied by reference TRBV18 and TRBJ1-4, is NAGVMQNPRHLVRRRGQEARLRCSPMKGHSHVYWYRQLPEEGLKFMVYLQKENIIDESGMPKERFSAEFPKEGPSILRIQQVVRGDSAAYFCASSQGQAATNEKLFFGSGTQLSVL.

This clone was counted between two and nine times. J is TRBJ2-1 and V is TRBV9; TRBD2 matches at 12 bases. Germline CDR1 is SGDLS and CDR2 is YYNGEE. V dropped 3 bases and J dropped 7; count of bases not matched to a gene: 8. The CDR3 consists of 16 residues. In nucleotides, the CDR3 is TGTGCCAGCAGCGCTAGCGGGGGGGCGACTAGAAATGAGCAGTTCTTC. This encodes CASSASGGATRNEQFF.

The genes are TRBV30 and TRBJ2-7, with 9 nucleotides matching TRBD2. J lost 6 bases, V lost 0 bases, and 6 bases had no gene match. Germline lookup yields CDR1 GTSNPN and CDR2 SVGIG (reference sequence). This CDR3 is built from 14 residues. The CDR3 here is CAWSVLAGVGEQYF. CDR3 bases: TGTGCCTGGAGTGTATTAGCGGGGGTTGGCGAGCAGTACTTC. The full variable domain, completed using reference TRBV30 and TRBJ2-7, is SQTIHQWPATLVQPVGSPLSLECTVEGTSNPNLYWYRQAAGRGLQLLFYSVGIGQISSEVPQNLSASRPQDRQFILSSKKLLLSDSGFYLCAWSVLAGVGEQYFGPGTRLTVT.

This clone showed up just once. CDR3 amino acids: CAITPGQGAPGELFF. The CDR3, as DNA: TGTGCCATCACCCCGGGACAGGGGGCGCCCGGGGAGCTGTTTTTT. The chain is built from TRBV10-3 and TRBJ2-2, with TRBD1 matching over 12 bases. V shed 7 bases, J shed 6 bases, and the junction held 6 bases outside the gene matches. From germline, CDR1 is ENHRY and CDR2 SYGVKD. CDR3 length equals 15 residues.

This rearrangement joins TRBV6-5 to TRBJ2-5, with 9 bases aligning to TRBD2. The CDR3 runs 15 residues. Per the germline V gene, CDR1 is MNHEY and CDR2 is SVGAGI. Germline trimming cut 5 bases from V and 5 bases from J; bases unmatched to any gene: 9. CDR3 sequence reads: CASSITTSGRETQYF. CDR3 nucleotide sequence: TGTGCCAGCAGTATAACGACTAGCGGAAGGGAGACCCAGTACTTC.

This sequence joins TRBV23-1 and TRBJ1-4; 7 nucleotides line up with TRBD1. TRBV23-1 is labeled an ORF, and its function is uncertain. Trimming at V came to 3 bases and at J to 7 bases, leaving 14 bases not matched to a gene. This CDR3 contains 17 residues. DNA for the CDR3: TGCGCCAGCAGTCACCCCCCTGAGACAGGGTGTTGTGAAAAACTGTTTTTT. Residues: CASSHPPETGCCEKLFF.

This clone was recorded only once. This sequence joins TRBV6-5 and TRBJ1-1; no clear D. Per the germline V gene, CDR1 is MNHEY and CDR2 is SVGAGI. V lost 2 bases and J 7 bases, leaving 14 bases between the germline ends. The CDR3 length is 14 residues. DNA for the CDR3: TGTGCCAGCAGTTACAACAGACAAGCCGGTGAAGCTTTCTTT. Its protein product is CASSYNRQAGEAFF.

The J gene is TRBJ2-7, the V gene TRBV29-1; the match to TRBD1 covers 8 bases. With 8 bases clipped from V and 6 bases from J, the junction kept 6 bases outside the gene matches. The CDR3 totals 11 residues. The germline V gene has CDR1 SQVTM and CDR2 ANQGSEA. In DNA, the CDR3 is TGCAGCTTTACAGGGGGGTCCGAGCAGTACTTC. This sequence encodes CSFTGGSEQYF.